This TCR beta chain was recorded in a study of blood T cell repertoires in COVID-19 (dated by TCRdb to about 2020). Background for the entire study: Collaborator samples came from the United States, Italy and Spain and covered acute and convalescent phases of COVID-19. Where available, HLA class I and class II types were taken from metadata supplied by the sample provider and were not determined by assay-based typing. Deeply sampled blood TCRbeta repertoires from subjects exposed to, actively infected with, or recovered from COVID-19 were included in the dataset. The material from the prospective study consisted of cDNA or gDNA derived from T cells, B-cell-depleted T cells, or PBMCs. The repertoires were released in a freely available public database intended as a resource for research on the immune response to SARS-CoV-2. The samples were drawn from the first 160 participants of the ongoing ImmuneRACE study and from about 1,200 subjects provided by 6 global collaborators. Nearly every sample came with metadata listing a de-identified subject ID, COVID-19 status, age in years and sex. What the work shows at the level of the full study, not this receptor alone: The amount of clinical and demographic metadata varied by source and participant and was provided uncurated.

The immunoSEQ Assay, a bias-controlled multiplex PCR, was used to amplify TCRbeta CDR3 regions from genomic DNA. The paper's processing steps were these. Nucleated cell counts per sample were estimated from amplification of reference gene primers within the assay. Sequence reads were collapsed and filtered to measure the absolute abundance of every unique TCRbeta CDR3 rearrangement. For each sample, productive Simpson clonality was calculated by taking the square root of Simpson's diversity index across productive rearrangements. TCRdb's version of the immuneACCESS table is confined to in-frame rearrangements and falls short of the full clone set. An unresolved V gene accounts for under half of the shortfall where checked; the remainder is of unknown origin. The V and J calls and clone size are taken from that table; D and trimming were inferred from the DNA. The sample records over 65,000 clones, roughly 90% of which are singletons. Clones ranked in the top ten supply roughly a tenth of the sample.

This clone was seen a few times. It has no known antigen specificity. No qualities accompany the bases; no much larger clone lies one base away. Unmatched junction bases come to 2, with V trimmed by 2 bases and J by 5 bases. Counted from cysteine to phenylalanine, this CDR3 has 15 amino acids. Only the CDR3 portion is preserved as DNA: 45 bases, with reading frame beginning at the first base. Looking up the germline V gene yields CDR1 MNHEY and CDR2 SVGEGT. Whole blood was collected in K2EDTA tubes by collaborating institutions according to the institutions' own protocols. Collaborator samples were shipped for TCRbeta analysis as frozen whole blood, isolated PBMCs, or DNA extracted from either sample type.

This clonotype was obtained from a human donor in a cohort sampled during active COVID-19. The V and J segments used are TRBV6-2 or TRBV6-3 and TRBJ2-2, with 10 bases in between that match TRBD1. Input material: peripheral blood. The encoded CDR3 is CASSYGTGETGELFF. In nucleotide form, the sequence is TGTGCCAGCAGTTACGGGACAGGGGAAACCGGGGAGCTGTTTTTT.